These 7 T cell receptor beta chains originate from one sample sequenced in a study of identical twins. TCRdb redid the calling of the 5' RACE reads with MiXCR, one entry per CDR3 protein. The sample consists of approximately 700,000 distinct CDR3 sequences, 15% to 20% of them appearing once. Another study also made use of these data, one on T cells expressing NK-cell markers.

The sample taken for sequencing was PBMCs. These receptor sequences come from a woman between 18 and 29 years old in good health.

V and J are TRBV12-3 or TRBV12-4 and TRBJ2-3; D gene uncertain. The length of the CDR3 is 14 residues. V lost 10 bases, J lost 2 bases, and 16 bases lay in between. DNA for the CDR3: TGTGCCACCAGCCCCAGAAAGATCACAGATACGCAGTATTTT. It yields the protein CATSPRKITDTQYF.

This clonotype was counted ten times or more. This chain links TRBV12-3 or TRBV12-4 with TRBJ2-3; D is ambiguous. Trimming took off 5 bases at V and 3 bases at J, with 6 bases between the two ends. This CDR3 is built from 12 residues. The CDR3 DNA reads TGTGCCAGCAGTCTTTGGACAGATACGCAGTATTTT. Encoded protein: CASSLWTDTQYF.

This clonotype was counted a single time. This chain joins TRBV2 and TRBJ1-1, with TRBD1 matching 10 bases. V lost 4 bases, J lost 0 bases, and 2 bases stayed unmatched. CDR3 length: 15 residues. Per germline, CDR1 SNHLY and CDR2 FYNNEI. The CDR3 sequence is CASSGQGAVNTEAFF. CDR3 nucleotide sequence: TGTGCCAGCAGTGGACAGGGGGCTGTGAACACTGAAGCTTTCTTT.

This clonotype was seen more than once but under ten times. CDR3 DNA sequence: TGTGCCAGCACCCCCCCCGGAGCCGGCGGGTCGGGTGAAGCTTTCTTT. Amino acids: CASTPPGAGGSGEAFF. The V gene is TRBV12-3 or TRBV12-4, the J gene TRBJ1-1, with no clear D. V lost 7 bases to trimming and J lost 7 bases, with 25 bases between them. The CDR3 contains 16 residues.

This clonotype has a handful of counts. The CDR3 coding sequence is TGTGCCAGCAGCCCCGTGGGTGGGACGACCTACGAGCAGTACTTC. It specifies CASSPVGGTTYEQYF. The chain joins TRBV7-2 to TRBJ2-7; D might be TRBD1 or TRBD2, each matching 5 bases. V lost 5 bases and J lost 2, with 16 bases in between. Looked up from germline, CDR1 is SGHTA and CDR2 is FQGNSA. This CDR3 is built from 15 residues.

This clonotype was observed a handful of times. This chain uses TRBV7-8 with TRBJ2-7, with TRBD2 identical over 10 bases. The CDR3 loop spans 16 amino acids. Germline V gene lookup returns CDR1 SGHVS and CDR2 FQNEAQ. With V trimmed by 5 bases and J by 0 bases, 7 bases remained unmatched. The CDR3 DNA is TGTGCCAGCAGCCCAAGGACTAGCGGATACTCCTACGAGCAGTACTTC. It translates to CASSPRTSGYSYEQYF.

This clonotype was detected only a few times. CDR3 nucleotides: TGTGCCAGCAGCTCGGGCCACCTGACCCAGTACTTC. It specifies CASSSGHLTQYF. This rearrangement joins TRBV11-2 to TRBJ2-5; D gene unclear. Trimming cost V 4 bases and J 7 bases, with 10 bases left between them. Per the germline V gene, CDR1 is SGHAT and CDR2 is FQNNGV. This CDR3 contains 12 residues.